Below, 18 T cell receptor beta chains from the same sample are listed, as sequenced in a study of blood T cell repertoires in COVID-19. Some clones are missing from TCRdb's copy, which holds only in-frame ones; the method was immunoSEQ multiplex PCR. The sample records 150,000 to 200,000 clones, about 93% being singletons. Sequencing used peripheral blood. Receptors were obtained from a woman aged 45-60 years with acute or convalescent COVID-19.

The CDR3 is CASSPGTGRAWIYGYTF. CDR3 sequence (DNA): TGCGCCAGCAGCCCCGGGACAGGGAGGGCGTGGATTTATGGCTACACCTTC. V and J are TRBV4-3 and TRBJ1-2; 9 nucleotides match TRBD1. Unmatched junction bases numbered 14, after V lost 4 bases and J lost 5 bases. The CDR3 totals 17 residues. Germline V lookup: CDR1 LGHNA, CDR2 YSLEER.

The chain combines TRBV3-1 (or the pseudogene TRBV3-2) with TRBJ1-3; D is perhaps TRBD1 (6 bases). V was shortened by 3 bases and J by 3 bases, with 15 bases between the two germline ends. The CDR3 has 16 amino acids. CDR1 is LGHDT, CDR2 YNNKEL, per germline (reference sequence). CDR3 bases: TGTGCCAGCAGCCAGAGACAGGAGGTGCATGGAAACACCATATATTTT. Protein: CASSQRQEVHGNTIYF.

V gene TRBV4-2 combines with J gene TRBJ2-2; possible D gene TRBD2, 5 bases. Germline V lookup: CDR1 LGHNA, CDR2 YNFKEQ. The CDR3 runs to 16 residues. V was trimmed by 7 bases and J by 0 bases, leaving 15 bases between them. The CDR3 bases are TGTGCCAGCAAGCCACGAGACTACTCGAACACCGGGGAGCTGTTTTTT. Its translation is CASKPRDYSNTGELFF.

This clone has only one observation. The rearrangement uses TRBV29-1 and TRBJ2-3; D is possibly TRBD2 (5 bases). CDR1 SQVTM and CDR2 ANQGSEA come from the germline V gene. Trimming pared 2 bases from V and 0 bases from J, leaving 12 bases between. CDR3 size: 15 residues. CDR3 amino acids: CSVEKTGSSTDTQYF. DNA for the CDR3: TGCAGCGTTGAAAAGACGGGGTCTAGCACAGATACGCAGTATTTT.

In this sample, this clone turned up once. V is TRBV7-9 and J is TRBJ1-5; TRBD1 matches 8 bases. CDR3 length: 15 amino acids. V shed 5 bases and J 8 bases; nucleotides not matched to a gene: 11. Germline values: CDR1 SEHNR, CDR2 FQNEAQ (reference sequence). This CDR3 is CASSTRGQGWEPQHF. The CDR3 region has the DNA TGTGCCAGCAGCACGCGTGGACAGGGTTGGGAGCCCCAGCATTTT.

The rearrangement uses TRBV16 and TRBJ1-6, with D perhaps TRBD1 (6 bases). The V end lost 3 bases, the J end lost 7 bases, and 13 bases lay between the germline ends. The CDR3 contains 15 residues. Germline CDR1 reads KGHSY; CDR2 reads FQNENV. The CDR3 is CASSQTGRGNSPLHF. The CDR3 DNA reads as TGTGCCAGCAGCCAGACAGGTCGAGGGAATTCACCCCTCCACTTT.

CDR3 nucleotide sequence: TGCGCCAGCAGCGTGGGACAGGGGGCGTGGGAGCAGTACTTC. It codes for CASSVGQGAWEQYF. The chain has TRBV5-1 and TRBJ2-7; 12 bases are a match to TRBD1. V dropped 4 bases and J dropped 7; count of bases not matched to a gene: 6. This CDR3 is 14 amino acids long. Germline V lookup: CDR1 SGHRS, CDR2 YFSETQ. The whole variable domain, remainder taken from reference TRBV5-1 and TRBJ2-7, is KAGVTQTPRYLIKTRGQQVTLSCSPISGHRSVSWYQQTPGQGLQFLFEYFSETQRNKGNFPGRFSGRQFSNSRSEMNVSTLELGDSALYLCASSVGQGAWEQYFGPGTRLTVT.

This clone is a singleton in its sample. The same CDR3 can be traced to other DNA sequences in this sample. The J gene is TRBJ1-5, the V gene TRBV30, with D possibly being TRBD1 (5 bases). V was shortened by 1 base and J by 5 bases, with 9 bases between the two germline ends. Germline values: CDR1 GTSNPN, CDR2 SVGIG (reference sequence). CDR3 size: 13 residues. In DNA, the CDR3 is TGTGCCTGGAGTGGGGGGGGAGATCAGCCCCAGCATTTT. It yields the protein CAWSGGGDQPQHF.

The rearrangement uses TRBV7-2 and TRBJ2-1; maybe TRBD2 (5 bases). Germline V CDR1 and CDR2: SGHTA, FQGNSA. CDR3 length: 13 residues. V was pared by 3 bases and J by 4 bases, with 7 bases between. The CDR3 DNA reads TGTGCCAGCAGCTTTACTAGGTACAATGAGCAGTTCTTC. Protein: CASSFTRYNEQFF.

The chain carries TRBV3-1 (or the pseudogene TRBV3-2) and TRBJ1-1; tentatively, D is TRBD1 (5 bases). V dropped 7 bases and J dropped 3 bases, with 15 bases sitting between them. This CDR3 contains 14 residues. Germline V gene data show CDR1 as LGHDT and CDR2 as YNNKEL (reference sequence). The CDR3 loop reads CASTPRGRDTEAFF. In nucleotides, the CDR3 is TGTGCCAGCACCCCAAGGGGCAGGGACACTGAAGCTTTCTTT.

The chain couples TRBV27 to TRBJ2-2, with 12 bases lining up with TRBD1. CDR1 and CDR2 (germline): MNHEY, SMNVEV (reference sequence). The CDR3 totals 16 residues. Trimming at V came to 3 bases and at J to 6 bases, leaving 5 bases not matched to a gene. The CDR3 here is CASSFIGTGGPGELFF. DNA for the CDR3: TGTGCCAGCAGTTTTATCGGGACAGGGGGCCCCGGGGAGCTGTTTTTT.

The J gene is TRBJ2-2, the V gene TRBV29-1; maybe TRBD1 (6 bases). Trimming removed 0 bases at V and 4 bases at J, with 9 bases between. This CDR3 has 14 amino acids. Germline CDR1 SQVTM, CDR2 ANQGSEA. The DNA for the CDR3 is TGCAGCGTTGAAGAACAGGGCGGCACCGGGGAGCTGTTTTTT. Translated, it gives CSVEEQGGTGELFF.

This clone was seen a single time. The chain has TRBV6-5 and TRBJ1-4; D is possibly TRBD1 (5 bases). Germline V gives CDR1 MNHEY, CDR2 SVGAGI. With 0 bases removed from V and 8 bases from J, the gap between germline ends came to 13 bases. This CDR3 contains 15 residues. The CDR3 DNA follows: TGTGCCAGCAGTTACTCGGGCAGGGTTGACGAAAAACTGTTTTTT. It encodes CASSYSGRVDEKLFF.

The rearrangement uses TRBV27 and TRBJ1-5, with D possibly matching TRBD1 (6 bases). Germline assignment: CDR1 MNHEY and CDR2 SMNVEV (reference sequence). Trimming left V 2 bases short and J 5 bases short, with 16 bases between. The CDR3 is made up of 16 amino acids. The CDR3: CASSLQGHKIDQPQHF. For the CDR3, the DNA is TGTGCCAGCAGTTTACAGGGACACAAAATAGATCAGCCCCAGCATTTT.

V and J are TRBV15 and TRBJ2-1; maybe TRBD2 (6 bases). The CDR3 has 12 amino acids. The V gene lost 2 bases and the J gene lost 9 bases, with 8 bases spanning the gap. CDR1 is LNHNV, CDR2 YYDKDF, per germline (reference sequence). The CDR3 DNA reads as TGTGCCACCAGCAGAAAGGAGGGTGAGCAGTTCTTC. As protein: CATSRKEGEQFF.

The count of this clone is one. The rearrangement links TRBV6-5 to TRBJ1-1; D is ambiguous. Germline CDR1 is MNHEY and CDR2 is SVGAGI. The V and J ends lost 0 bases and 5 bases respectively, with 13 bases between them. This CDR3 has 15 residues. The CDR3 nucleotides are TGTGCCAGCAGTTACTCGCCAACAGAGCGGACTGAAGCTTTCTTT. Its protein is CASSYSPTERTEAFF.

The V gene is TRBV7-9, the J gene TRBJ2-7; a weak D match, TRBD2 (5 bases). This CDR3 has 13 amino acids. Germline CDR1 reads SEHNR; CDR2 reads FQNEAQ (reference sequence). Deletions cut 2 bases from V and 1 base from J, with 6 bases between. The DNA for the CDR3 is TGTGCCAGCAGCTTAAGAGGGTCCTACGAGCAGTACTTC. Protein product: CASSLRGSYEQYF.

This clone was counted only a few times. The chain joins TRBV11-2 to TRBJ2-7, with D maybe TRBD2 (6 bases). The ends were cut back, 8 bases at V and 1 base at J, with 18 bases in the middle. CDR3 length: 15 residues. Germline-derived CDR1 and CDR2 are SGHAT and FQNNGV. CDR3 in amino acids: CASPPPGRGSYEQYF. CDR3 nucleotide sequence: TGTGCCAGCCCACCTCCGGGACGGGGGTCCTACGAGCAGTACTTC.